The 3 T cell receptor beta chains listed next were all sequenced from one sample in a study of low-dose radiotherapy and immunotherapy resistance in tumors. As to time point: before trial treatment. First-strand cDNA relied on TRAV- and TRBV-specific primers spanning alpha and beta chains. Amplification of TCRs used a constant-region primer and V-primer adapter for about 21 PCR cycles. One entry per CDR3 protein, called by TCRdb with MiXCR from the reads. Altogether tens of thousands of distinct CDR3 sequences are present, more than 20% being singletons, with the ten largest covering 6% to 7%. The sequenced sample was PBMCs, obtained before treatment. These receptors were taken from a male donor with rectosigmoid adenocarcinoma.

This sequence joins TRBV24-1 and TRBJ2-5; weak D call: TRBD1 (6 bases). CDR1 KGHDR and CDR2 SFDVKD come from the germline V gene. Trimming pared 3 bases from V and 4 bases from J, leaving 20 bases between. The CDR3 has 17 residues. The CDR3 region has the DNA TGTGCCACCAGTGATCGAAGTGGGCAGGGGCTAGCAGAGACCCAGTACTTC. Amino acid sequence: CATSDRSGQGLAETQYF.

A few counts support this clonotype. The J gene is TRBJ2-1, the V gene TRBV2; D is perhaps TRBD2 (6 bases). The CDR3 runs 15 residues. The V gene lost 7 bases and the J gene lost 9 bases, with 22 bases spanning the gap. Germline assignment: CDR1 SNHLY and CDR2 FYNNEI. Written as DNA, the CDR3 is TGTGCCAGCAAAACCGATAGCGGTTTAAATAGTGAGCAGTTCTTC. Translated, it gives CASKTDSGLNSEQFF.

This clonotype has ten or more counts. This chain uses TRBV9 with TRBJ2-3, with D maybe TRBD2 (6 bases). The CDR3 is 16 residues long. Trimming took 4 bases from V and 0 from J, leaving 15 bases between them. Germline V gives CDR1 SGDLS, CDR2 YYNGEE. The CDR3 spells CASSIRSGDSTDTQYF. DNA for the CDR3: TGTGCCAGCAGCATTCGTAGCGGTGATAGCACAGATACGCAGTATTTT. Drawing the rest from reference TRBV9 and TRBJ2-3, the complete variable domain is DSGVTQTPKHLITATGQRVTLRCSPRSGDLSVYWYQQSLDQGLQFLIQYYNGEERAKGNILERFSAQQFPDLHSELNLSSLELGDSALYFCASSIRSGDSTDTQYFGPGTRLTVL.